Below, 17 T cell receptor beta chains from the same sample are listed, as sequenced in a study of blood T cell repertoires in COVID-19. Repertoires were generated with immunoSEQ multiplex PCR, while TCRdb's copy carries only in-frame clones and drops some. The sample records around 500,000 clones, 80% to 90% being singletons. Source material: peripheral blood. The receptors were gathered from a human donor in a cohort sampled during active COVID-19.

The chain uses TRBV4-2 and TRBJ2-1; D not certain. V lost 0 bases and J lost 9, with 24 bases in between. CDR1 LGHNA and CDR2 YNFKEQ come from the germline V gene. The CDR3 loop spans 18 amino acids. In DNA form, the CDR3 reads TGTGCCAGCAGCCAAGATCTAGACCGCGGAAACCTCGTGTTTGAGCAGTTCTTC. Amino acid sequence: CASSQDLDRGNLVFEQFF.

V is TRBV9 and J is TRBJ2-7; D is perhaps TRBD1 (6 bases). Germline V gives CDR1 SGDLS, CDR2 YYNGEE. The CDR3 runs 14 residues. V was clipped by 0 bases and J by 9 bases, with 16 bases between them. CDR3 DNA sequence: TGTGCCAGCAGCGTAGGGGACACGGGATTACGGCAGTACTTC. Protein product: CASSVGDTGLRQYF.

The chain couples TRBV19 to TRBJ1-2; 8 bases agree with TRBD1. The germline V gene has CDR1 LNHDA and CDR2 SQIVND (reference sequence). After removal of 5 bases from V and 5 bases from J, the junction contained 4 bases not matched to a gene. CDR3 length: 13 residues. CDR3 in amino acids: CASSARDRYGYTF. In DNA, the CDR3 is TGTGCCAGTAGTGCCCGGGACAGGTATGGCTACACCTTC.

The chain has TRBV14 and TRBJ2-5, with D perhaps TRBD1 (7 bases). V lost 2 bases and J lost 5, with 15 bases in between. The CDR3 contains 15 residues. CDR1 is SGHDN, CDR2 FVKESK, per germline. The CDR3 here is CASSQYKTGTETQYF. CDR3 coding DNA: TGTGCCAGCAGCCAATATAAGACAGGGACTGAGACCCAGTACTTC.

V and J are TRBV5-1 and TRBJ2-2; 9 bases align to TRBD2. The germline V gene encodes CDR1 SGHRS and CDR2 YFSETQ. The ends lost 4 bases at V and 1 base at J; junction bases unmatched: 20. The CDR3 has 21 residues. The CDR3 protein is CASSRLTRLAETNRNTGELFF. The DNA of the CDR3 is TGCGCCAGCAGCCGACTTACCAGACTAGCGGAGACGAACCGGAACACCGGGGAGCTGTTTTTT. The variable domain in full, completed from reference TRBV5-1 and TRBJ2-2, reads KAGVTQTPRYLIKTRGQQVTLSCSPISGHRSVSWYQQTPGQGLQFLFEYFSETQRNKGNFPGRFSGRQFSNSRSEMNVSTLELGDSALYLCASSRLTRLAETNRNTGELFFGEGSRLTVL.

The chain has TRBV5-4 and TRBJ2-1; 7 bases match TRBD2. Germline V lookup: CDR1 SGHNT, CDR2 YYREEE (reference sequence). The CDR3 runs to 14 residues. V trimming: 5 bases; J trimming: 4 bases; junction bases outside the gene matches: 6. The CDR3 here is CASSLPSGYNEQFF. The CDR3 DNA is TGTGCCAGCAGTCTCCCTAGCGGTTACAATGAGCAGTTCTTC.

This clone was counted between two and nine times. This sequence joins TRBV7-8 and TRBJ1-5, with D unresolved. Between the trimmed V and J ends, which lost 1 base and 11 bases, there was a span of 18 bases. The germline gives CDR1 SGHVS, CDR2 FQNEAQ. The CDR3 extends over 15 amino acids. The CDR3: CASSLETAPLRSQHF. The CDR3 DNA reads TGTGCCAGCAGCTTAGAGACCGCCCCTCTCAGGTCCCAGCATTTT.

The chain recombines TRBV7-3 with TRBJ2-3, with D tentatively TRBD1 (6 bases). The CDR3 extends over 15 amino acids. Per germline, CDR1 SGHTA and CDR2 FQGTGA. Trimming removed 5 bases at V and 2 bases at J, with 14 bases between. The CDR3 loop is CASSVNRVPTDTQYF. The CDR3 DNA reads as TGTGCCAGCAGCGTCAACAGGGTGCCCACAGATACGCAGTATTTT.

The genes are TRBV28 and TRBJ1-2; 7 nucleotides line up with TRBD1. The length of the CDR3 is 15 residues. Germline assignment: CDR1 MDHEN and CDR2 SYDVKM. V lost 4 bases and J lost 4; bases outside the gene matches: 9. CDR3: CASSSTAGQRYGYTF. As DNA, the CDR3 is TGTGCCAGCAGTTCCACCGCGGGACAGCGCTATGGCTACACCTTC.

V is TRBV29-1 and J is TRBJ1-5; tentatively, D is TRBD1 (6 bases). This CDR3 has 16 amino acids. Germline values: CDR1 SQVTM, CDR2 ANQGSEA. V lost 3 bases and J lost 6, with 21 bases in between. The DNA for the CDR3 is TGCAGCGTTGATTTGGGCTCCCACAGGGTGGGTCAGCCCCAGCATTTT. Amino acids: CSVDLGSHRVGQPQHF.

The rearrangement links TRBV5-4 to TRBJ2-6, with TRBD1 matching 8 bases. CDR3 length: 18 amino acids. The germline CDR1 and CDR2 sequences are SGHNT and YYREEE (reference sequence). V lost 4 bases, J lost 0 bases, and 9 bases stayed unmatched. This CDR3 reads CASSGDRGPSSGANVLTF. For the CDR3, the DNA is TGTGCCAGCAGCGGCGACAGGGGTCCGAGCTCTGGGGCCAACGTCCTGACTTTC.

The CDR3 sequence is CASGTSGRNEQFF. The CDR3 nucleotides read TGTGCCAGCGGGACTAGCGGGAGAAATGAGCAGTTCTTC. The chain links TRBV7-3 to TRBJ2-1, with TRBD2 matching 14 bases. The J segment lost 7 bases and the V segment lost 8 bases, leaving 1 base of the junction unmatched. The germline V gene has CDR1 SGHTA and CDR2 FQGTGA. CDR3 length: 13 amino acids.

This clone was observed once. This sequence joins TRBV5-4 and TRBJ2-7; weak D call: TRBD2 (5 bases). The ends were cut back, 3 bases at V and 3 bases at J, with 19 bases in the middle. The CDR3 is 16 residues long. Germline assignment: CDR1 SGHNT and CDR2 YYREEE (reference sequence). In DNA, the CDR3 is TGTGCCAGCAGCTCCCGGACTCGGGCCAGTCTCTACGAGCAGTACTTC. Translated, it gives CASSSRTRASLYEQYF.

The chain links TRBV7-2 to TRBJ1-5; D uncertain. Germline V lookup: CDR1 SGHTA, CDR2 FQGNSA. This CDR3 is built from 15 residues. Trimming removed 1 base from V and 0 bases from J, with 7 bases in between. The CDR3 bases are TGTGCCAGCAGCTTAGTAGTGAATAGCAATCAGCCCCAGCATTTT. Translation: CASSLVVNSNQPQHF. Drawing the rest from reference TRBV7-2 and TRBJ1-5, the complete variable domain is GAGVSQSPSNKVTEKGKDVELRCDPISGHTALYWYRQSLGQGLEFLIYFQGNSAPDKSGLPSDRFSAERTGGSVSTLTIQRTQQEDSAVYLCASSLVVNSNQPQHFGDGTRLSIL.

The chain uses TRBV7-8 and TRBJ1-5; maybe TRBD1 (5 bases). V lost 5 bases, J lost 5 bases, and 10 bases lay in between. CDR3 length: 13 amino acids. Germline lookup yields CDR1 SGHVS and CDR2 FQNEAQ. The CDR3 is CASSRSRDQPQHF. CDR3 bases: TGTGCCAGCAGCCGTTCCAGGGATCAGCCCCAGCATTTT.

This clone has only one observation. This chain connects TRBV4-1 to TRBJ2-5; D call uncertain. The CDR3 extends over 14 amino acids. The germline V gene encodes CDR1 MGHRA and CDR2 YSYEKL. Trimming removed 0 bases from V and 1 base from J, with 6 bases in between. This CDR3 reads CASSQDWAQETQYF. As DNA, the CDR3 is TGCGCCAGCAGCCAAGATTGGGCCCAAGAGACCCAGTACTTC.

The chain carries TRBV19 and TRBJ1-1; the match to TRBD1 covers 11 bases. Germline lookup yields CDR1 LNHDA and CDR2 SQIVND (reference sequence). V gave up 3 bases and J gave up 10 bases; unmatched junction bases: 10. This CDR3 spans 15 amino acids. The CDR3, as DNA: TGTGCCAGTAGTATGAGCTTCCGGGACAGGGGGGCAGCTTTCTTT. Residues: CASSMSFRDRGAAFF.